The 19 T cell receptor beta chains given below trace back to one sample, sequenced in a study. Using its own MiXCR run on the reads, TCRdb lists one record per CDR3 protein. The sample lists some 15,000 distinct CDR3 sequences, more than 30% seen once, with about 16% in the top ten. Source material: blood. These receptors all stem from a human donor.

The sample holds many counts of this clonotype. This sequence joins TRBV4-2 and TRBJ2-2; D is ambiguous. The V and J ends lost 5 bases and 1 base respectively, with 17 bases between them. Per the germline V gene, CDR1 is LGHNA and CDR2 is YNFKEQ. CDR3 length equals 17 residues. The CDR3 loop is CASSSPAALLNTGELFF. The CDR3 DNA reads as TGTGCCAGCAGCTCCCCTGCCGCTCTCTTGAACACCGGGGAGCTGTTTTTT.

The rearrangement joins TRBV4-3 to TRBJ2-1; 7 bases line up with TRBD2. The CDR3 is 17 amino acids. Germline V gene sequence: CDR1 LGHNA, CDR2 YSLEER. V shed 0 bases, J shed 8 bases, and the junction held 13 bases outside the gene matches. The CDR3 DNA reads TGCGCCAGCAGCCAAGAGGGAGGGATTCCCGAAACCGATGAGCAGTTCTTC. This encodes CASSQEGGIPETDEQFF.

By sample fraction, this clonotype is medium-sized (0.01 to 0.1%). The rearrangement uses TRBV6-2 or TRBV6-3 and TRBJ2-7; no firm D call. This CDR3 has 14 residues. The germline gives CDR1 MNHEY, CDR2 SVGEGT. Trimming stripped 4 bases from V and 3 bases from J, with 13 bases between. Here the CDR3 reads CASSFGRSRYEQYF. Written as DNA, the CDR3 is TGTGCCAGCAGTTTCGGACGTTCCCGCTACGAGCAGTACTTC.

In its sample, this clonotype was seen once. This may stem from a read error, because a much larger clone lies one nucleotide away. This chain connects TRBV14 to TRBJ2-2, with TRBD2 identical over 9 bases. The CDR3 spans 14 residues. Germline values: CDR1 SGHDN, CDR2 FVKESK. In DNA, the CDR3 is TGTGCCAACAGCCTTCTAGCGGGGACCGGGGAGCTGTTTTTT. This sequence encodes CANSLLAGTGELFF.

This clonotype occurred once. At one of its ends the junction is not consistent with the germline gene, which may arise from a read error. The rearrangement joins TRBV29-1 to TRBJ1-5; D not certain. CDR3 size: 14 residues. Germline V gene data show CDR1 as SQVTM and CDR2 as ANQGSEA. CDR3 sequence reads: CNIVGINSNQPQHF. Written as DNA, the CDR3 is TGTAACATTGTGGGGATAAATAGCAATCAGCCCCAGCATTTT.

In this sample, this clonotype turned up many times. The chain has TRBV20-1 and TRBJ2-1; perhaps TRBD2 as D (6 bases). Germline V gives CDR1 DFQATT, CDR2 SNEGSKA (reference sequence). CDR3 size: 15 residues. V dropped 3 bases and J dropped 4 bases, with 16 bases sitting between them. CDR3 sequence (DNA): TGCAGTGCTAGTGCCCGGGACTTGCAATACAATGAGCAGTTCTTC. Translated, it gives CSASARDLQYNEQFF.

This clonotype occurred many times. DNA of the CDR3: TGCGCCAGCAGCCAAGATCACTACTACTCCTACGAGCAGTACTTC. As protein: CASSQDHYYSYEQYF. V gene TRBV4-3 combines with J gene TRBJ2-7; D is unresolved. The germline V gene encodes CDR1 LGHNA and CDR2 YSLEER. Trimming cost V 0 bases and J 0 bases, with 9 bases left between them. This CDR3 contains 15 residues.

With regard to this clonotype: A much larger clone differs from this one at a single base, so this may be a read error. The chain recombines TRBV4-3 with TRBJ2-5; D perhaps matches TRBD2 (5 bases). The end of the DNA is better explained by TRBJ2-1, so the J call may be wrong. CDR1 and CDR2 (germline): LGHNA, YSLEER. CDR3 length: 14 residues. This CDR3 is CASSQAGDTETQFF. The CDR3, as DNA: TGCGCCAGCAGCCAAGCCGGGGATACGGAGACCCAGTTCTTC.

Points on this clonotype: This clone may be a read error of a much larger clone one base away. This chain connects TRBV12-3 or TRBV12-4 to TRBJ2-5, with D uncertain. The CDR3 loop spans 12 amino acids. The germline V and J ends were trimmed by 2 bases and 5 bases, with 6 bases remaining between them. The CDR3 bases are TGTGCCAGCAGTTTATACTGGGAGACCCAGTACTTC. It specifies CASSLYWETQYF.

Here the CDR3 DNA reads TGTGCCTGGACAGCTTGGGACACTGAAGCTTTCTTT. It specifies CAWTAWDTEAFF. The V call is TRBV30, the J call TRBJ1-1, with D unclear. Germline CDR1 reads GTSNPN; CDR2 reads SVGIG (reference sequence). The CDR3 has 12 amino acids. V was cut by 4 bases and J by 3 bases, with 9 bases left in between.

The chain is built from TRBV4-3 and TRBJ1-5, with D hard to call. V was shortened by 0 bases and J by 3 bases, with 12 bases between the two germline ends. The CDR3 spans 16 residues. The germline V gene encodes CDR1 LGHNA and CDR2 YSLEER. The CDR3 DNA is TGCGCCAGCAGCCAAGAGTGGACCGCCCTCAATCAGCCCCAGCATTTT. Its protein is CASSQEWTALNQPQHF.

This chain connects TRBV5-1 to TRBJ1-6; weak D call: TRBD1 (5 bases). The CDR3 length is 14 residues. The ends were cut back, 0 bases at V and 5 bases at J, with 6 bases in the middle. CDR1 SGHRS and CDR2 YFSETQ come from the germline V gene. In nucleotides, the CDR3 is TGCGCCAGCAGCTTGGAGGGGAATAATTCACCCCTCCACTTT. Its protein product is CASSLEGNNSPLHF.

The J gene is TRBJ1-4, the V gene TRBV20-1, with D possibly TRBD1 on 5 matching bases. V was pared by 2 bases and J by 0 bases, with 10 bases between. The germline V gene has CDR1 DFQATT and CDR2 SNEGSKA (reference sequence). The CDR3 is 15 amino acids. The CDR3 here is CSARFGGATNEKLFF. The CDR3 DNA follows: TGCAGTGCTAGATTCGGAGGGGCAACTAATGAAAAACTGTTTTTT.

V gene TRBV4-2 combines with J gene TRBJ2-5; 8 bases fit TRBD1. The ends lost 0 bases at V and 5 bases at J; junction bases unmatched: 14. CDR1 LGHNA and CDR2 YNFKEQ come from the germline V gene. The CDR3 runs 18 residues. The CDR3 is CASSQDVRGHSAAETQYF. CDR3 DNA sequence: TGTGCCAGCAGCCAAGATGTCAGGGGGCACTCGGCCGCGGAGACCCAGTACTTC.

This clonotype came up many times. The rearrangement links TRBV4-2 to TRBJ2-1; no clear D. The germline CDR1 and CDR2 sequences are LGHNA and YNFKEQ. The CDR3 sequence is 11 residues long. Deletions cut 0 bases from V and 8 bases from J, with 2 bases between. The CDR3 sequence: CASSQDHEQFF. The CDR3 coding sequence is TGTGCCAGCAGCCAAGACCATGAGCAGTTCTTC.

This clonotype was counted at least ten times. V and J are TRBV4-3 and TRBJ2-7; D unclear. This CDR3 is 15 amino acids long. V lost 1 base and J 0 bases, leaving 10 bases between the germline ends. In germline, CDR1 is LGHNA, CDR2 YSLEER. CDR3 nucleotide sequence: TGCGCCAGCAGCCAAGGTCCTGTGAGCTCCTACGAGCAGTACTTC. Protein: CASSQGPVSSYEQYF.

This clonotype was recorded many times. This chain joins TRBV4-3 and TRBJ1-6; 7 nucleotides align to TRBD1. This CDR3 region has 16 residues. Germline-derived CDR1 and CDR2 are LGHNA and YSLEER. The ends lost 3 bases at V and 7 bases at J; junction bases unmatched: 9. The CDR3 sequence is CASSQATGMQNSPLHF. The CDR3 bases are TGCGCCAGCAGCCAGGCGACAGGGATGCAGAATTCACCCCTCCACTTT.

The chain uses TRBV4-2 and TRBJ1-5; tentative D call: TRBD1 (5 bases). V gave up 4 bases and J gave up 0 bases, with 31 bases separating them. The length of the CDR3 is 22 residues. CDR1 is LGHNA and CDR2 is YNFKEQ in the germline V gene. This CDR3 reads CASSPTVPFGPGSLVSNQPQHF. The CDR3 DNA sequence: TGTGCCAGCAGCCCTACGGTTCCCTTTGGGCCAGGGTCCCTTGTTAGCAATCAGCCCCAGCATTTT.

Points on this clonotype: A much larger clone differs from this one at a single base, so this may be a read error. This rearrangement joins TRBV12-3 or TRBV12-4 to TRBJ1-5, with D possibly matching TRBD1 (6 bases). The length of the CDR3 is 16 residues. Trimming took off 5 bases at V and 7 bases at J, with 21 bases between the two ends. The CDR3 nucleotides are TGTGCCAGCAGTGCCACCGGGGCTGACAGGAACCAGCCCCAGCATTTT. Translating it yields CASSATGADRNQPQHF.